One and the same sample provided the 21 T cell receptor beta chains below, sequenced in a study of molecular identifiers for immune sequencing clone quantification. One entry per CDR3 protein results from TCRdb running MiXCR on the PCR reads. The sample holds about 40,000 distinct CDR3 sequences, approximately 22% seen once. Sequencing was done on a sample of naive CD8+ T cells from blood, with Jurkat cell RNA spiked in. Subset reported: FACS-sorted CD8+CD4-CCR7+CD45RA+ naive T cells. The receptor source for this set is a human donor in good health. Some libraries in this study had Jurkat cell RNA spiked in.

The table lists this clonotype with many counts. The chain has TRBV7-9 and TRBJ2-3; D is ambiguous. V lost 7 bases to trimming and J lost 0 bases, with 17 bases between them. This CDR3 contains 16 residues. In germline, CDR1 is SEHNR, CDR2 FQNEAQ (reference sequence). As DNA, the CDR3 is TGTGCCAGCACCCATGAGGCACGAACAAGCACAGATACGCAGTATTTT. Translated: CASTHEARTSTDTQYF.

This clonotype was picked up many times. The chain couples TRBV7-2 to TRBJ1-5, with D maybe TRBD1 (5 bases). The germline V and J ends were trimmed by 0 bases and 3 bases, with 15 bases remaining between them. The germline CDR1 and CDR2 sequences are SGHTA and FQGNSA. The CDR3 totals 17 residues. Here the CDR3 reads CASSLAPGGRVNQPQHF. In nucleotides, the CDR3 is TGTGCCAGCAGCTTAGCGCCCGGGGGTAGAGTCAATCAGCCCCAGCATTTT.

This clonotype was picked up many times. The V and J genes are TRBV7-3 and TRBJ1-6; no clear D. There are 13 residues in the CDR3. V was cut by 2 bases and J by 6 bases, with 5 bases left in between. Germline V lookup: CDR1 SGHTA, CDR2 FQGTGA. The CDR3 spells CASSLWGNSPLHF. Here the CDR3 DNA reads TGTGCCAGCAGCTTATGGGGTAATTCACCCCTCCACTTT.

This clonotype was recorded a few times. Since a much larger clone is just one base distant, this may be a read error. CDR3 nucleotide sequence: TGCAGTGCTACTTACCCGAGGGGCACTGAAGCTTTCTTT. It encodes CSATYPRGTEAFF. The chain combines TRBV20-1 with TRBJ1-1; tentative D call: TRBD1 (5 bases). The CDR3 sequence is 13 residues long. V lost 4 bases, J lost 4 bases, and 13 bases lay in between. The germline gives CDR1 DFQATT, CDR2 SNEGSKA (reference sequence).

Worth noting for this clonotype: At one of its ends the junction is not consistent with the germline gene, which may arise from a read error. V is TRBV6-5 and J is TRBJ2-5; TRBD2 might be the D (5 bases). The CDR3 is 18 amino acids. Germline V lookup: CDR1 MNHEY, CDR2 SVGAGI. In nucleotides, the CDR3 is TGTGCCAGCAGTGGACTCCCATGGGCCAGCAATTTCCAAGCGACCCAGTACTTC. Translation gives CASSGLPWASNFQATQYF.

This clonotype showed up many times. CDR3 loop: CASSLAGTGRNIQYF. The CDR3 DNA sequence: TGTGCCAGCAGTTTGGCCGGGACAGGGAGAAACATTCAGTACTTC. The chain uses TRBV27 and TRBJ2-4; 9 bases fit TRBD1. Germline loops: CDR1 MNHEY, CDR2 SMNVEV (reference sequence). Unmatched junction bases numbered 6, after V lost 3 bases and J lost 6 bases. The CDR3 is 15 residues long.

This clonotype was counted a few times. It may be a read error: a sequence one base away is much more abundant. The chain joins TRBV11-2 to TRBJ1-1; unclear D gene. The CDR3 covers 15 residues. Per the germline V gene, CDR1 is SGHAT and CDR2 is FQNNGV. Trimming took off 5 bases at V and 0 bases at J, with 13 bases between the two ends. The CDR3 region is CASSRGSLLNTEAFF. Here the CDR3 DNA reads TGTGCCAGCAGCCGGGGTTCCCTCTTGAACACTGAAGCTTTCTTT.

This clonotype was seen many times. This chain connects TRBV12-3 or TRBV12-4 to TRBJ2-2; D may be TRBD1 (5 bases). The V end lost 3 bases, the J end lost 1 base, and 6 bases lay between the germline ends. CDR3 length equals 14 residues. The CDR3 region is CASSFQGNTGELFF. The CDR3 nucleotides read TGTGCCAGCAGTTTCCAGGGGAACACCGGGGAGCTGTTTTTT.

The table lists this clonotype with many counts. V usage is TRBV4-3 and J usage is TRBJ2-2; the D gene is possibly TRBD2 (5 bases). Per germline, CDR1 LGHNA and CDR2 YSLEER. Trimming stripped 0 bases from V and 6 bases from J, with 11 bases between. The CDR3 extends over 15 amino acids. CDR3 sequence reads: CASSQDHGVPGELFF. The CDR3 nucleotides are TGCGCCAGCAGCCAAGATCACGGGGTCCCCGGGGAGCTGTTTTTT.

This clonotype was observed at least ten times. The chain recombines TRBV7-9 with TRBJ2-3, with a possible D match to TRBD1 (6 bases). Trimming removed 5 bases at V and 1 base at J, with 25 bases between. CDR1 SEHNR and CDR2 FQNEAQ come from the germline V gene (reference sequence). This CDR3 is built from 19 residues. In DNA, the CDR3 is TGTGCCAGCAGCCATCCGTTCGAACCCGGGACATCCGGCACAGATACGCAGTATTTT. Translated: CASSHPFEPGTSGTDTQYF.

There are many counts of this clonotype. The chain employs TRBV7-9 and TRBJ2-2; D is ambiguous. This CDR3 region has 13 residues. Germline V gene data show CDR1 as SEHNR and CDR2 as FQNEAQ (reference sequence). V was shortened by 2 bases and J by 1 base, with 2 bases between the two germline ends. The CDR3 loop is CASSLWNTGELFF. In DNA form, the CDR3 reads TGTGCCAGCAGCTTATGGAACACCGGGGAGCTGTTTTTT.

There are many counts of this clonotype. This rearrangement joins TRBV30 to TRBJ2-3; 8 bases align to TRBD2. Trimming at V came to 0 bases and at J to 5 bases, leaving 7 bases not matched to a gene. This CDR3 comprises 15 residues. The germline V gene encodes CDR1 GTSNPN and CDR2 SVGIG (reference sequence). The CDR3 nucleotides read TGTGCCTGGAGTGTAACGGGGGGGGGCCTAGATACGCAGTATTTT. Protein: CAWSVTGGGLDTQYF.

CDR3 amino acids: CASSYSGGWETQYF. The DNA of the CDR3 is TGTGCCAGCAGTTACAGCGGTGGGTGGGAGACCCAGTACTTC. V and J are TRBV6-5 and TRBJ2-5, with D tentatively TRBD2 (5 bases). V dropped 2 bases and J dropped 5 bases, with 12 bases sitting between them. Germline CDR1 is MNHEY and CDR2 is SVGAGI. The CDR3 is 14 residues long.

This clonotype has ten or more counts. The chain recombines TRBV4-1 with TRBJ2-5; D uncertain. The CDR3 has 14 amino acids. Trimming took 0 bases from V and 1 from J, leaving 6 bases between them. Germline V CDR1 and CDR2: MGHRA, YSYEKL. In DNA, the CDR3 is TGCGCCAGCAGCCAAGATTTCAGCCAAGAGACCCAGTACTTC. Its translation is CASSQDFSQETQYF.

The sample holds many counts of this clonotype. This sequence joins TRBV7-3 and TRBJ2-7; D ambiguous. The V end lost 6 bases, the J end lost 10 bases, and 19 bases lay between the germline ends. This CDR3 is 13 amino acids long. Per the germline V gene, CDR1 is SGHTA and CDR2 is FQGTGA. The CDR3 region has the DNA TGTGCCAGCAGTCCGACTGGTTTCTATGAACAGTACTTC. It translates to CASSPTGFYEQYF.

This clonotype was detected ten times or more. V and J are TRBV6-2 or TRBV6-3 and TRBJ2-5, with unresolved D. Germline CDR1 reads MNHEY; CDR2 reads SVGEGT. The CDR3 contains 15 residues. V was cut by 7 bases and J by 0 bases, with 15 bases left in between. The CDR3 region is CASTDVAENQETQYF. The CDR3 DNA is TGTGCCAGCACGGACGTAGCCGAGAACCAAGAGACCCAGTACTTC.

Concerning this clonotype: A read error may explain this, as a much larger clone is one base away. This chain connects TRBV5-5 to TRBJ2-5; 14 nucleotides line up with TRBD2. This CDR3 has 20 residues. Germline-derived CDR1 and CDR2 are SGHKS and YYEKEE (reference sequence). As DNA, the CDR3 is TGTGCCAGCAGCTTGTATATATCAGGGACTAGCGGGGGATACCAAGAGCCCCAGTACTTC. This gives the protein CASSLYISGTSGGYQEPQYF. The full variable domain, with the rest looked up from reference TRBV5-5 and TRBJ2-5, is DAGVTQSPTHLIKTRGQQVTLRCSPISGHKSVSWYQQVLGQGPQFIFQYYEKEERGRGNFPDRFSARQFPNYSSELNVNALLLGDSALYLCASSLYISGTSGGYQEPQYFGPGTRLLVL.

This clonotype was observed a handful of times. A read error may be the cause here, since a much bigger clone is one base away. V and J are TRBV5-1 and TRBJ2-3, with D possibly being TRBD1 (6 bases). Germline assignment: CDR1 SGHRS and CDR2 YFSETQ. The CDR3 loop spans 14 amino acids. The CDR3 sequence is CACSHRDHTDTQYF. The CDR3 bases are TGCGCCTGCAGCCACAGGGATCACACAGATACGCAGTATTTT.

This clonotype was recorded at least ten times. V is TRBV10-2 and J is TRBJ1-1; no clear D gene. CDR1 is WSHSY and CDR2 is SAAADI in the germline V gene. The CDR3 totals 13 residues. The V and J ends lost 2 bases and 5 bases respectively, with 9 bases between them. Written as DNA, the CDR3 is TGCGCCAGCAGTGAGGCGGAGTGGACTGAAGCTTTCTTT. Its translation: CASSEAEWTEAFF.

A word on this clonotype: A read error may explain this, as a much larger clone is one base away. CDR3 loop: CSARGQGDEKLFF. The DNA of the CDR3 is TGCAGTGCTAGGGGACAGGGCGACGAAAAACTGTTTTTT. V and J are TRBV20-1 and TRBJ1-4; 9 nucleotides agree with TRBD1. Germline trimming cut 3 bases from V and 8 bases from J; bases unmatched to any gene: 4. This CDR3 has 13 amino acids. CDR1 DFQATT and CDR2 SNEGSKA come from the germline V gene (reference sequence).

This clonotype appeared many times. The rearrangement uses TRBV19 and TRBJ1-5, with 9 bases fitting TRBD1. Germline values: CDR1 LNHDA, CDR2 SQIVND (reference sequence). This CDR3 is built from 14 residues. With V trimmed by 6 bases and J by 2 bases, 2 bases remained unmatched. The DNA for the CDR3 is TGTGCCAGTAGACAGGGGGCAGGCAATCAGCCCCAGCATTTT. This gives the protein CASRQGAGNQPQHF.